The entry below gives a single T cell receptor (beta chain) sequence along with its context. The same CDR3 is also encoded by other DNA sequences in this sample. The data derive from a study of shared clonotypes between healthy human individuals. Across several immunoSEQ plates, the genomic DNA of each subset was split evenly. The repertoire was sequenced with immunoSEQ multiplex PCR; TCRdb's copy has only in-frame clones and lacks some. The table shows about 510,000 clones, with 75% to 80% occurring only once. Those who donated were healthy HIV-negative adults, with no recent acute infections or vaccinations reported. The CDR3 has 14 amino acids. CDR1 is SGHRS, CDR2 YFSETQ, per germline. V lost 0 bases and J 7 bases, leaving 10 bases between the germline ends.

Sample: PBMCs. This TCR was recovered from a woman in her thirties or forties in good health. Some clones in this sample may be carry-over from other donors' samples. The chain uses TRBV5-1 and TRBJ1-4, with D unclear. In DNA, the CDR3 is TGCGCCAGCAGCTTGGGACCGGAGGGTGAAAAACTGTTTTTT. This gives the protein CASSLGPEGEKLFF.